The clone carrying this T cell receptor beta chain was picked up many times. Amplified regions were TCR beta CDR3 sequences from RNA transcripts. In the first-round RT-PCR of the TCR CDR3, the HTBI primer set was used. TCRdb fed the multiplex PCR reads into MiXCR, producing one record per CDR3 protein. The data show about 290,000 distinct CDR3 sequences, about 13% seen once. This sample stems from a study of T cells in Graves' hyperthyroidism and ophthalmopathy. Out of approximately 10 ml of fresh peripheral blood came the PBMCs. The sample consisted of blood. The clonotype originates from a woman aged 40 to 55 with Graves' hyperthyroidism.

The CDR3 DNA sequence: TGTGCCAGCAGCTTAAGGGAACGGGAGGGAAAAAACATTCAGTACTTC. Translating gives CASSLREREGKNIQYF. This chain links TRBV7-9 with TRBJ2-4, with 8 nucleotides matching TRBD2. Germline lookup yields CDR1 SEHNR and CDR2 FQNEAQ (reference sequence). V shed 2 bases and J 4 bases; nucleotides not matched to a gene: 7. There are 16 residues in the CDR3.